The 27 T cell receptor beta chains presented below share a single source sample, sequenced in a study of regulatory T cells in long-lasting Graves disease. The authors built TCR beta libraries using iRepertoire HTBI primers and Arm-PCR of CDR3 regions. Using its own MiXCR run on the multiplex PCR reads, TCRdb lists one record per CDR3 protein. The table includes roughly 450,000 distinct CDR3 sequences, 20% to 25% detected once. The sample's time point: persistent/refractory GD, antithyroid drugs over 5 years with positive TRAb. Isolated PBMC RNA provided the starting material for the TCR library. The starting material was peripheral blood mononuclear cells (PBMCs), obtained when the disease was refractory, from a patient treated with antithyroid drugs. These receptors originate from a female donor with Graves disease.

This clonotype occurred a few times. The chain is built from TRBV3-1 and TRBJ2-4, with D perhaps matching TRBD1 or TRBD2 (5 bases each). Germline V lookup: CDR1 LGHDT, CDR2 YNNKEL (reference sequence). Between the trimmed V and J ends, which lost 4 bases and 7 bases, there was a span of 17 bases. This CDR3 contains 15 residues. This CDR3 is CASSPPLGPRNIQYF. The CDR3, as DNA: TGTGCCAGCAGCCCCCCCTTGGGACCGAGGAACATTCAGTACTTC.

The J gene is TRBJ1-6, the V gene TRBV7-2; D is ambiguous. V was pared by 0 bases and J by 6 bases, with 12 bases between. Looked up from germline, CDR1 is SGHTA and CDR2 is FQGNSA. CDR3 length: 16 residues. The CDR3 here is CASSLAAEGGNSPLHF. CDR3 coding DNA: TGTGCCAGCAGCTTAGCAGCTGAGGGTGGTAATTCACCCCTCCACTTT.

This clonotype was seen many times. The V gene is TRBV11-2, the J gene TRBJ1-4; D not certain. Germline values: CDR1 SGHAT, CDR2 FQNNGV. V lost 4 bases to trimming and J lost 6 bases, with 18 bases between them. The CDR3 runs to 16 residues. The CDR3 DNA reads as TGTGCCAGCAGCTCGAGGCCCCTGGACGGCTATGAAAAACTGTTTTTT. The encoded protein is CASSSRPLDGYEKLFF.

In this sample, this clonotype turned up many times. The gene calls are TRBV27 and TRBJ1-1, with TRBD1 as a possible D gene (5 bases). This CDR3 spans 17 amino acids. Per germline, CDR1 MNHEY and CDR2 SMNVEV (reference sequence). Trimming stripped 0 bases from V and 3 bases from J, with 17 bases between. The CDR3 bases are TGTGCCAGCAGTTTATCGCGGGGGGGAAGGCGGCACACTGAAGCTTTCTTT. This gives the protein CASSLSRGGRRHTEAFF.

With respect to this clonotype: Being one base from a much bigger clone, this may be a read error. J is TRBJ1-4 and V is TRBV20-1; 8 bases are shared with TRBD1. The trim removed 4 bases at V and 12 bases at J, leaving 10 bases unmatched. The germline CDR1 and CDR2 sequences are DFQATT and SNEGSKA (reference sequence). The CDR3 loop spans 13 amino acids. In DNA form, the CDR3 reads TGCAGTGCTACGGACAGGGTAGGAGAAGAACTGTTTTTT. It yields the protein CSATDRVGEELFF.

The chain recombines TRBV5-4 with TRBJ2-2, with 12 bases aligning to TRBD2. The germline V gene has CDR1 SGHNT and CDR2 YYREEE (reference sequence). Trimming removed 5 bases from V and 7 bases from J; junction bases left unmatched: 15. This CDR3 is 18 amino acids long. The CDR3 reads CASRPWTSGTERRGELFF. The CDR3 DNA reads as TGTGCCAGCAGGCCCTGGACTAGCGGGACGGAAAGGCGCGGGGAGCTGTTTTTT.

The chain combines TRBV19 with TRBJ1-5, with TRBD1 as a possible D gene (5 bases). There are 17 residues in the CDR3. Deletions cut 6 bases from V and 4 bases from J, with 22 bases between. Germline V gene data show CDR1 as LNHDA and CDR2 as SQIVND (reference sequence). CDR3 in amino acids: CASRQPWGPHVNQPQHF. In DNA, the CDR3 is TGTGCCAGTAGACAACCTTGGGGACCGCACGTTAATCAGCCCCAGCATTTT.

V is TRBV19 and J is TRBJ2-7; 11 nucleotides agree with TRBD2. Germline V gene lookup returns CDR1 LNHDA and CDR2 SQIVND (reference sequence). The CDR3 sequence is 15 residues long. With V trimmed by 5 bases and J by 3 bases, 6 bases remained unmatched. CDR3 sequence: CASSRFGTSGYEQYF. The CDR3 DNA reads as TGTGCCAGTAGTCGATTCGGGACTAGCGGCTACGAGCAGTACTTC.

The genes are TRBV27 and TRBJ2-2; D possibly corresponds to TRBD2 (6 bases). The germline gives CDR1 MNHEY, CDR2 SMNVEV (reference sequence). This CDR3 contains 15 residues. With 3 bases removed from V and 3 bases from J, the gap between germline ends came to 11 bases. The CDR3 sequence is CASSFSGSDTGELFF. The CDR3 DNA follows: TGTGCCAGCAGTTTTTCCGGGAGTGACACCGGGGAGCTGTTTTTT.

Remarks on this clonotype: A much more abundant neighbour one base away suggests this may be a read error. The chain combines TRBV11-2 with TRBJ2-7; D is possibly TRBD2 (6 bases). Trimming shortened V by 2 bases and J by 2 bases, and 10 bases separated the two germline ends. Germline CDR1 SGHAT, CDR2 FQNNGV. The CDR3 runs to 14 residues. The CDR3 DNA reads as TGTGCCAGCAGCTTAATCGGGAGACCCTACGAGCAGTACTTC. Residues: CASSLIGRPYEQYF.

This chain joins TRBV11-1 and TRBJ2-3; D uncertain. V gave up 5 bases and J gave up 2 bases, with 5 bases separating them. The CDR3 spans 12 residues. The germline V gene encodes CDR1 SGHAT and CDR2 FQDESV (reference sequence). CDR3 in amino acids: CASSRDTDTQYF. DNA of the CDR3: TGTGCCAGCAGCCGCGACACAGATACGCAGTATTTT.

Only a few counts were recorded for this clonotype. This chain uses TRBV6-1 with TRBJ2-2; D could derive from TRBD1 or TRBD2 (5 bases each). The CDR3 loop spans 15 amino acids. Trimming left V 5 bases short and J 4 bases short, with 14 bases between. Germline values: CDR1 MNHNS, CDR2 SASEGT. The chain's CDR3 is CASSHRDDITGELFF. CDR3 nucleotides: TGTGCCAGCAGTCACCGGGACGACATCACCGGGGAGCTGTTTTTT.

A single count supports this clonotype. This may be a read error, as it is one base from a much larger clone. V and J are TRBV12-3 or TRBV12-4 and TRBJ2-7; D is perhaps TRBD1 or TRBD2 (5 bases each). The CDR3 runs 12 residues. The CDR3 nucleotides are TGTGCCAGCAGTACCGGGACGCACGAGCAGCACTTC. Translated: CASSTGTHEQHF.

The chain employs TRBV7-9 and TRBJ2-5; 9 nucleotides match TRBD2. Germline lookup yields CDR1 SEHNR and CDR2 FQNEAQ (reference sequence). The CDR3 length is 15 residues. After removal of 5 bases from V and 3 bases from J, the junction contained 7 bases not matched to a gene. The CDR3 spells CASSPTRLAEETQYF. The CDR3 DNA reads TGTGCCAGCAGCCCCACCAGACTAGCGGAAGAGACCCAGTACTTC.

The chain employs TRBV5-1 and TRBJ1-1; D is undetermined. CDR1 SGHRS and CDR2 YFSETQ come from the germline V gene. Trimming took 5 bases from V and 4 from J, leaving 15 bases between them. The CDR3 length is 14 residues. The CDR3 loop is CASRPMEGSTEAFF. DNA for the CDR3: TGCGCCAGCAGACCGATGGAAGGGTCCACTGAAGCTTTCTTT. The variable domain in full, completed from reference TRBV5-1 and TRBJ1-1, reads KAGVTQTPRYLIKTRGQQVTLSCSPISGHRSVSWYQQTPGQGLQFLFEYFSETQRNKGNFPGRFSGRQFSNSRSEMNVSTLELGDSALYLCASRPMEGSTEAFFGQGTRLTVV.

The chain is built from TRBV19 and TRBJ1-5; D might be TRBD1 (6 bases). The CDR3 extends over 16 amino acids. Germline V gene lookup returns CDR1 LNHDA and CDR2 SQIVND (reference sequence). Trimming removed 3 bases at V and 5 bases at J, with 17 bases between. The CDR3 loop reads CASSMGRGAMDQPQHF. Written as DNA, the CDR3 is TGTGCCAGTAGTATGGGTCGGGGGGCCATGGATCAGCCCCAGCATTTT.

Remarks on this clonotype: A much larger clone differs from this one at a single base, so this may be a read error. J is TRBJ1-1 and V is TRBV6-1; 8 bases match TRBD1. The junction had 10 bases not matched to a gene; V was cut back by 6 bases and J by 7 bases. Per the germline V gene, CDR1 is MNHNS and CDR2 is SASEGT. The CDR3 runs to 14 residues. CDR3 region: CASSDPTGGIEAFF. DNA for the CDR3: TGTGCCAGCAGCGACCCAACAGGGGGAATTGAAGCTTTCTTT.

CDR3 coding DNA: TGCGCCAGCAGCCCCAGGACAGGGGCTGACGAGCAGTACTTC. Translated, it gives CASSPRTGADEQYF. The chain has TRBV4-3 and TRBJ2-7; the match to TRBD1 covers 9 bases. Losses at the gene ends were 4 bases for V and 5 bases for J; bases not matched to a gene: 6. There are 14 residues in the CDR3. The germline V gene encodes CDR1 LGHNA and CDR2 YSLEER.

In this sample, this clonotype turned up many times. The rearrangement uses TRBV6-5 and TRBJ2-2, with D maybe TRBD2 (6 bases). Germline V gives CDR1 MNHEY, CDR2 SVGAGI. The CDR3 spans 16 residues. Trimming shortened V by 4 bases and J by 2 bases, and 14 bases separated the two germline ends. The CDR3 region has the DNA TGTGCCAGCAGTTCGGGGGTGGGGCGAAACACCGGGGAGCTGTTTTTT. It is translated as CASSSGVGRNTGELFF.

This clonotype was recorded at least ten times. The chain is built from TRBV28 and TRBJ1-6, with D possibly being TRBD1 (6 bases). Trimming shortened V by 1 base and J by 9 bases, and 13 bases separated the two germline ends. Per germline, CDR1 MDHEN and CDR2 SYDVKM. The CDR3 runs 15 residues. The CDR3 DNA sequence: TGTGCCAGCAGTTTATCAGGGCAGGGGAGTTCACCCCTCCACTTT. The encoded protein is CASSLSGQGSSPLHF.

At least ten counts were recorded for this clonotype. The chain carries TRBV11-3 and TRBJ1-1; weak D call: TRBD1 (6 bases). Trimming cost V 6 bases and J 4 bases, with 9 bases left between them. Germline CDR1 and CDR2: SGHNT and YENEEA. This CDR3 spans 12 amino acids. CDR3 sequence (DNA): TGTGCCAGCAGGCTACAGGGCACTGAAGCTTTCTTT. Encoded protein: CASRLQGTEAFF.

The chain links TRBV7-2 to TRBJ2-7; D gene unclear. Germline loops: CDR1 SGHTA, CDR2 FQGNSA. Trimming cost V 5 bases and J 3 bases, with 11 bases left between them. The CDR3 has 13 amino acids. CDR3 loop: CASSLELLYEQYF. DNA of the CDR3: TGTGCCAGCAGCCTAGAGCTCCTCTACGAGCAGTACTTC.

As for this clonotype: A much more abundant neighbour one base away suggests this may be a read error. The chain uses TRBV12-3 or TRBV12-4 and TRBJ1-3; D gene unclear. The CDR3 runs 16 residues. DNA for the CDR3: TGTGCCAGCAGTTTCGGAGGCGACCTCTCTGGAAGCACCATATATTTT. It yields the protein CASSFGGDLSGSTIYF.

The CDR3 loop reads CASSYSGFRGTDTEAFF. The CDR3 bases are TGTGCCAGCAGTTACTCGGGGTTCAGGGGTACGGACACTGAAGCTTTCTTT. The V gene is TRBV6-6, the J gene TRBJ1-1, with a possible D match to TRBD1 (6 bases). The germline gives CDR1 MNHNY, CDR2 SVGAGI (reference sequence). CDR3 size: 17 residues. V was trimmed by 0 bases and J by 3 bases, leaving 17 bases between them.

CDR3: CASSPEEGPAFF. DNA for the CDR3: TGTGCCAGCTCACCGGAGGAGGGCCCAGCTTTCTTT. The chain couples TRBV18 to TRBJ1-1; D remains ambiguous. CDR3 length: 12 amino acids. The V gene's germline CDR1 is KGHSH and CDR2 LQKENI. The V gene lost 3 bases and the J gene lost 10 bases, with 12 bases spanning the gap. The complete variable domain, with remaining parts taken from reference TRBV18 and TRBJ1-1, reads NAGVMQNPRHLVRRRGQEARLRCSPMKGHSHVYWYRQLPEEGLKFMVYLQKENIIDESGMPKERFSAEFPKEGPSILRIQQVVRGDSAAYFCASSPEEGPAFFGQGTRLTVV.

V and J are TRBV19 and TRBJ1-2, with 12 bases identical to TRBD1. The CDR3 is made up of 14 amino acids. J lost 8 bases, V lost 5 bases, and 6 bases had no gene match. CDR1 is LNHDA, CDR2 SQIVND, per germline (reference sequence). CDR3: CASSLGQGAAGYTF. DNA of the CDR3: TGTGCCAGTAGTTTGGGACAGGGGGCAGCCGGCTACACCTTC.

This clonotype has only a few counts. The chain carries TRBV6-2 or TRBV6-3 and TRBJ2-7, with 7 bases aligning to TRBD1. The CDR3 spans 19 residues. Germline lookup yields CDR1 MNHEY and CDR2 SVGEGT. V shed 6 bases and J 0 bases; nucleotides not matched to a gene: 20. This CDR3 is CASSHNLGQSGQVSYEQYF. The CDR3, as DNA: TGTGCCAGCAGCCATAACCTCGGCCAATCAGGACAGGTCTCCTACGAGCAGTACTTC.